These 32 T cell receptor beta chains share one sample of origin, sequenced in a study of blood T cell repertoires in COVID-19. Measured with immunoSEQ multiplex PCR; TCRdb has only the in-frame clones, and not every one. This sample has over 150,000 clones, with about 80% found just once. The sequencing input was peripheral blood. The receptors stem from a man between 65 and 80 years old with active or convalescent COVID-19.

This clone was counted only a few times. V gene TRBV19 combines with J gene TRBJ1-1; TRBD1 agrees at 8 bases. The CDR3 totals 15 residues. Per the germline V gene, CDR1 is LNHDA and CDR2 is SQIVND (reference sequence). With 3 bases clipped from V and 4 bases from J, the junction kept 7 bases outside the gene matches. CDR3 in amino acids: CASSIGQGLGTEAFF. The CDR3 nucleotides are TGTGCCAGTAGTATCGGACAGGGCCTGGGCACTGAAGCTTTCTTT.

This clone was picked up one time. V gene TRBV5-1 combines with J gene TRBJ2-1; tentatively, D is TRBD2 (6 bases). CDR1 is SGHRS, CDR2 YFSETQ, per germline. The V end was cut by 4 bases, the J end by 0 bases, with 17 bases between. This CDR3 comprises 17 residues. This CDR3 reads CASSLYFSGSSYNEQFF. CDR3 DNA sequence: TGCGCCAGCAGCCTATACTTCAGCGGGTCCTCCTACAATGAGCAGTTCTTC. The variable domain in full, with the rest retrieved from reference TRBV5-1 and TRBJ2-1, is KAGVTQTPRYLIKTRGQQVTLSCSPISGHRSVSWYQQTPGQGLQFLFEYFSETQRNKGNFPGRFSGRQFSNSRSEMNVSTLELGDSALYLCASSLYFSGSSYNEQFFGPGTRLTVL.

The table lists this clone with a count of one. The rearrangement joins TRBV15 to TRBJ1-2, with D possibly matching TRBD1 (5 bases). CDR1 LNHNV and CDR2 YYDKDF come from the germline V gene (reference sequence). This CDR3 region has 14 residues. V was cut by 4 bases and J by 6 bases, with 15 bases left in between. In DNA, the CDR3 is TGTGCCACCAGCACGGTAGGGGCAGAGGATGGCTACACCTTC. Its translation: CATSTVGAEDGYTF. Variable domain in full (rest from reference TRBV15 and TRBJ1-2): DAMVIQNPRYQVTQFGKPVTLSCSQTLNHNVMYWYQQKSSQAPKLLFHYYDKDFNNEADTPDNFQSRRPNTSFCFLDIRSPGLGDTAMYLCATSTVGAEDGYTFGSGTRLTVV.

The chain couples TRBV7-3 to TRBJ1-6, with a weak D call TRBD1 (5 bases). V dropped 5 bases and J dropped 10 bases, with 12 bases sitting between them. CDR3 length: 13 residues. Germline V lookup: CDR1 SGHTA, CDR2 FQGTGA. The CDR3 protein is CASSRGGISPLHF. The DNA for the CDR3 is TGTGCCAGCAGCCGGGGGGGAATCTCACCCCTCCACTTT.

On this clone itself: The sample contains more than one DNA sequence encoding this CDR3. The chain has TRBV7-9 and TRBJ1-1, with D perhaps matching TRBD1 (5 bases). Germline CDR1 is SEHNR and CDR2 is FQNEAQ (reference sequence). Trimming stripped 2 bases from V and 2 bases from J, with 6 bases between. This CDR3 has 13 amino acids. For the CDR3, the DNA is TGTGCCAGCAGCTTACAGGGAAACACTGAAGCTTTCTTT. The encoded protein is CASSLQGNTEAFF.

This clone was seen only once. The chain has TRBV10-3 and TRBJ2-7, with 11 bases that match TRBD1. J gave up 4 bases and V 3 bases, and 2 bases lay outside the gene matches. Germline V gives CDR1 ENHRY, CDR2 SYGVKD. This CDR3 contains 14 residues. Here the CDR3 DNA reads TGTGCCATCAGTGAAGGGACAGGGGGATACGAGCAGTACTTC. Its protein is CAISEGTGGYEQYF.

This clone was seen a few times. This sequence joins TRBV6-5 and TRBJ2-7, with D tentatively TRBD2 (6 bases). Germline loops: CDR1 MNHEY, CDR2 SVGAGI. V was pared by 2 bases and J by 5 bases, with 10 bases between. The CDR3 length is 13 residues. CDR3 nucleotide sequence: TGTGCCAGCAGTTACGAGCCGGGGGACGAGCAGTACTTC. The encoded protein is CASSYEPGDEQYF.

The chain links TRBV4-3 to TRBJ2-5; weak D call: TRBD1 (5 bases). This CDR3 is built from 15 residues. Germline V gene sequence: CDR1 LGHNA, CDR2 YSLEER. V gave up 3 bases and J gave up 5 bases, with 16 bases separating them. This CDR3 reads CASSQGWGGWETQYF. CDR3 nucleotide sequence: TGCGCCAGCAGCCAGGGGTGGGGCGGTTGGGAGACCCAGTACTTC.

This chain joins TRBV5-1 and TRBJ1-2, with D possibly being TRBD1 (5 bases). In germline, CDR1 is SGHRS, CDR2 YFSETQ. The CDR3 covers 14 residues. V was pared by 0 bases and J by 6 bases, with 12 bases between. The CDR3 bases are TGCGCCAGCAGCTTGGTGGCAGGGAGGGATGGCTACACCTTC. It is translated as CASSLVAGRDGYTF.

V usage is TRBV3-1 (or the pseudogene TRBV3-2) and J usage is TRBJ2-3, with 8 nucleotides matching TRBD1. The V and J ends lost 4 bases and 6 bases, in that order; junction bases with no gene match: 6. In germline, CDR1 is LGHDT, CDR2 YNNKEL (reference sequence). CDR3 size: 14 residues. CDR3 DNA sequence: TGTGCCAGCAGCCCGACAGGGGAGAGGGATACGCAGTATTTT. It yields the protein CASSPTGERDTQYF.

The chain joins TRBV5-6 to TRBJ1-5; TRBD1 agrees at 10 bases. V lost 4 bases, J lost 6 bases, and 4 bases stayed unmatched. Germline values: CDR1 SGHDT, CDR2 YYEEEE. The CDR3 length is 14 residues. In nucleotides, the CDR3 is TGTGCCAGCAGCCAGGGACAGGGGCTTCAGCCCCAGCATTTT. Translation gives CASSQGQGLQPQHF.

This chain links TRBV29-1 with TRBJ1-2; 9 nucleotides line up with TRBD1. Germline CDR1 and CDR2: SQVTM and ANQGSEA. The ends lost 7 bases at V and 7 bases at J; junction bases unmatched: 13. This CDR3 comprises 14 residues. The CDR3 DNA sequence: TGCAGCGCTTCGCCCCGGGACAGGGTCTCTGGCTACACCTTC. It translates to CSASPRDRVSGYTF.

The chain recombines TRBV28 with TRBJ1-5; 8 nucleotides match TRBD1. Germline CDR1 is MDHEN and CDR2 is SYDVKM. The CDR3 contains 16 residues. With 2 bases clipped from V and 4 bases from J, the junction kept 7 bases outside the gene matches. CDR3 residues: CASSLHIGQGNQPQHF. The CDR3 bases are TGTGCCAGCAGTTTACACATCGGACAGGGAAATCAGCCCCAGCATTTT.

The J gene is TRBJ2-3, the V gene TRBV27; 10 bases fit TRBD2. The trim removed 1 base at V and 1 base at J, leaving 5 bases unmatched. The CDR3 is made up of 17 amino acids. The germline V gene encodes CDR1 MNHEY and CDR2 SMNVEV (reference sequence). The DNA of the CDR3 is TGTGCCAGCAGTTTATGGAGCCTAGCGGGAGGCACAGATACGCAGTATTTT. Its protein product is CASSLWSLAGGTDTQYF.

This clone was seen more than once but under ten times. The rearrangement links TRBV18 to TRBJ1-1; 7 bases match TRBD1. The V gene's germline CDR1 is KGHSH and CDR2 LQKENI. The CDR3 sequence is 14 residues long. V was clipped by 4 bases and J by 1 base; unmatched bases: 3. The CDR3: CASSQGQPNTEAFF. The CDR3 DNA reads as TGTGCCAGCTCACAGGGACAGCCGAACACTGAAGCTTTCTTT.

The count of this clone is one. The CDR3 spells CAISAGTGLDEKLFF. The DNA for the CDR3 is TGTGCCATCAGTGCCGGGACAGGGCTAGATGAAAAACTGTTTTTT. The chain links TRBV10-3 to TRBJ1-4; 9 nucleotides agree with TRBD1. This CDR3 is built from 15 residues. The V segment lost 4 bases and the J segment 6 bases; nucleotides outside the gene matches: 6. The V gene's germline CDR1 is ENHRY and CDR2 SYGVKD.

The J gene is TRBJ1-3, the V gene TRBV7-9; no clear D gene. This CDR3 contains 14 residues. Trimming pared 3 bases from V and 0 bases from J, leaving 6 bases between. CDR1 SEHNR and CDR2 FQNEAQ come from the germline V gene (reference sequence). For the CDR3, the DNA is TGTGCCAGCAGCTTGATCAGCTCTGGAAACACCATATATTTT. Translated: CASSLISSGNTIYF.

J is TRBJ1-2 and V is TRBV29-1; tentative D call: TRBD1 (6 bases). The CDR3 covers 13 residues. Trimming pared 4 bases from V and 7 bases from J, leaving 16 bases between. Germline V CDR1 and CDR2: SQVTM, ANQGSEA. The CDR3 DNA follows: TGCAGCGTTGTACAGGCAGGGGTTCGTGGCTACACCTTC. Translation gives CSVVQAGVRGYTF.

This clone was observed a few times. The chain couples TRBV12-3 or TRBV12-4 to TRBJ2-5; 9 bases match TRBD1. CDR3 length equals 13 residues. Unmatched junction bases numbered 2, after V lost 5 bases and J lost 4 bases. Written as DNA, the CDR3 is TGTGCCAGCAGTGGGACAGGGAGAGAGACCCAGTACTTC. Its translation: CASSGTGRETQYF.

The genes are TRBV28 and TRBJ2-5; 7 bases match TRBD1. Losses at the gene ends were 5 bases for V and 2 bases for J; bases not matched to a gene: 5. This CDR3 is built from 14 residues. CDR1 is MDHEN, CDR2 SYDVKM, per germline. CDR3 residues: CASSPPTGQETQYF. CDR3 DNA sequence: TGTGCCAGCAGTCCCCCGACAGGGCAAGAGACCCAGTACTTC.

V is TRBV5-6 and J is TRBJ2-2, with TRBD1 matching over 8 bases. The length of the CDR3 is 16 residues. Germline CDR1 reads SGHDT; CDR2 reads YYEEEE. After removal of 2 bases from V and 3 bases from J, the junction contained 6 bases not matched to a gene. This CDR3 reads CASSLITGGDTGELFF. The CDR3 bases are TGTGCCAGCAGCTTAATAACAGGGGGTGACACCGGGGAGCTGTTTTTT. The complete variable domain, with remaining parts taken from reference TRBV5-6 and TRBJ2-2, reads DAGVTQSPTHLIKTRGQQVTLRCSPKSGHDTVSWYQQALGQGPQFIFQYYEEEERQRGNFPDRFSGHQFPNYSSELNVNALLLGDSALYLCASSLITGGDTGELFFGEGSRLTVL.

The chain couples TRBV7-3 to TRBJ1-1, with D tentatively TRBD1 (5 bases). Trimming took off 5 bases at V and 10 bases at J, with 17 bases between the two ends. Germline CDR1 reads SGHTA; CDR2 reads FQGTGA. The CDR3 runs to 13 residues. This CDR3 is CASSRGLSDGAFF. The CDR3 bases are TGTGCCAGCAGCCGGGGACTCTCTGATGGAGCTTTCTTT.

CDR3 protein: CASSRQFLNTDTQYF. The CDR3 DNA reads as TGTGCCAGCAGTCGACAGTTCCTCAACACAGATACGCAGTATTTT. The chain is built from TRBV6-5 and TRBJ2-3; TRBD1 might be the D (5 bases). V lost 5 bases, J lost 2 bases, and 14 bases lay in between. Germline CDR1 is MNHEY and CDR2 is SVGAGI. The CDR3 totals 15 residues.

V gene TRBV19 combines with J gene TRBJ1-5, with D possibly TRBD1 on 6 matching bases. The CDR3 is 15 residues long. Trimming took off 6 bases at V and 5 bases at J, with 17 bases between the two ends. Germline values: CDR1 LNHDA, CDR2 SQIVND (reference sequence). CDR3 nucleotide sequence: TGTGCCAGTAGCCACCAGGGGAATCTCGATCAGCCCCAGCATTTT. Its translation is CASSHQGNLDQPQHF.

The chain couples TRBV19 to TRBJ1-5; weak D call: TRBD1 (5 bases). V was pared by 6 bases and J by 1 base, with 16 bases between. CDR1 and CDR2 from the germline V gene are LNHDA and SQIVND (reference sequence). There are 16 residues in the CDR3. The DNA for the CDR3 is TGTGCCAGTAGGATGGAGGGGCAGTTCAGCAATCAGCCCCAGCATTTT. This encodes CASRMEGQFSNQPQHF.

The chain links TRBV9 to TRBJ2-7, with a possible D match to TRBD1 (6 bases). The germline V gene has CDR1 SGDLS and CDR2 YYNGEE. V dropped 4 bases and J dropped 4 bases, with 15 bases sitting between them. The CDR3 loop spans 14 amino acids. The CDR3 loop reads CASSMGQPTYEQYF. The CDR3 DNA reads as TGTGCCAGCAGCATGGGACAACCTACGTACGAGCAGTACTTC.

The V call is TRBV19, the J call TRBJ1-5; 8 nucleotides align to TRBD1. This CDR3 comprises 13 residues. J gave up 6 bases and V 7 bases, and 5 bases lay outside the gene matches. The germline V gene has CDR1 LNHDA and CDR2 SQIVND (reference sequence). The CDR3 here is CASNGQGGQPQHF. In DNA form, the CDR3 reads TGTGCCAGTAACGGACAGGGTGGTCAGCCCCAGCATTTT.

The CDR3 reads CASTTGGEGYEQYF. CDR3 DNA: TGTGCCAGCACTACGGGGGGGGAGGGCTACGAGCAGTACTTC. The chain couples TRBV28 to TRBJ2-7; 8 bases fit TRBD2. The CDR3 totals 14 residues. Looked up from germline, CDR1 is MDHEN and CDR2 is SYDVKM. V shed 7 bases, J shed 3 bases, and the junction held 8 bases outside the gene matches. Supplemented by reference TRBV28 and TRBJ2-7, the full variable domain reads DVKVTQSSRYLVKRTGEKVFLECVQDMDHENMFWYRQDPGLGLRLIYFSYDVKMKEKGDIPEGYSVSREKKERFSLILESASTNQTSMYLCASTTGGEGYEQYFGPGTRLTVT.

This clone was seen more than once but under ten times. This sample also contains other DNA sequences that code for the same CDR3. The V and J genes are TRBV18 and TRBJ2-7; 9 nucleotides agree with TRBD2. In germline, CDR1 is KGHSH, CDR2 LQKENI. Germline trimming cut 6 bases from V and 3 bases from J; bases unmatched to any gene: 6. The CDR3 runs to 14 residues. CDR3 coding DNA: TGTGCCAGCTCCTTAGCGGGGGCACTCTACGAGCAGTACTTC. Protein sequence: CASSLAGALYEQYF.

The chain recombines TRBV9 with TRBJ2-7; 9 bases are shared with TRBD2. The CDR3 has 16 residues. V was clipped by 0 bases and J by 0 bases; unmatched bases: 4. Germline values: CDR1 SGDLS, CDR2 YYNGEE. DNA for the CDR3: TGTGCCAGCAGCGTAGGACTAGCGGATTTCTCCTACGAGCAGTACTTC. This gives the protein CASSVGLADFSYEQYF.

The chain joins TRBV12-3 or TRBV12-4 to TRBJ2-7; D gene unclear. This CDR3 has 12 amino acids. The germline V and J ends were trimmed by 2 bases and 5 bases, with 7 bases remaining between them. In DNA, the CDR3 is TGTGCCAGCAGTTTAAGCCGCCACGAGCAGTACTTC. This sequence encodes CASSLSRHEQYF.

The count of this clone is one. The CDR3 DNA reads as TGTGCCAGCGTCCGCATCTTTACAGGGGAAGCTTTCTTT. Translated: CASVRIFTGEAFF. V and J are TRBV19 and TRBJ1-1; D might be TRBD1 (6 bases). This CDR3 contains 13 residues. Germline CDR1 reads LNHDA; CDR2 reads SQIVND (reference sequence). V lost 9 bases to trimming and J lost 8 bases, with 19 bases between them.